Described below is a single T cell receptor (beta chain) sequence and its context. The sample holds a few counts of this clonotype. Its antigen remains unidentified. Per-base quality was not reported, and no clone a single base away is much larger than it. The data were obtained in a study of T cell repertoires in cytomegalovirus infection (dated by TCRdb to between 2019 and 2020). Some background on the complete study: Peptide stimulations targeted recently identified HLA-C-restricted CMV epitopes, whose presentation resists viral immunomodulation, together with well-studied HLA-B-restricted epitopes. Donor HLA type was relevant to the analysis, because carriage of CMV infection together with the matching HLA type was indicated by public TCR beta signatures.

The CDR3 holds 14 amino acids from the cysteine to the phenylalanine. Just the 42-base CDR3 DNA is kept, in frame starting at base 1. V is reduced by 2 bases and J by 1 base, leaving a spacing of 7 bases between them. As encoded in the germline V gene, CDR1 is MNHEY while CDR2 is SVGEGT. Study-wide conclusions, independent of this receptor: In both this cohort and an independent cohort of more than 350 donors, the cumulative frequency of public TCR beta family members distinguished carriers of CMV infection plus the relevant HLA type. In the ex vivo response, HLA-C-restricted CMV-specific TCR beta clonotypes were dominant, and in two of eight donors the single most frequent clonotype came from this HLA-C-restricted group.

The listed sequencing device is Illumina HiSeq 1500. TCRdb redid the processing of the public reads, applying fastp at Q25 and MiXCR, and retained in-frame beta chains. A single entry per CDR3 protein holds the most common genes and DNA from its merged rows. This sample is represented by roughly 68,000 distinct CDR3 sequences; 20% to 25% of them were singletons. The ten biggest clones cover more than 65% of the sample. Interpreted using the paper, the treatment or condition label stands for: in vitro stimulation with specific CMV peptide epitopes to enrich CMV-specific T cells. The sample was CD8+ T cells from cultured PBMCs, taken from culture after CMV antigen stimulation. The clonotype originates from a human donor in good health (CMV status not recorded). Some clones in this sample may be carry-over from other donors' samples. The chain is made from TRBV6-2 or TRBV6-3 and TRBJ2-3; perhaps TRBD1 is the D gene, with 6 bases matching. The bases read TGTGCCAGCAGTTACGAGGGGGGCACAGATACGCAGTATTTT. Protein translation: CASSYEGGTDTQYF.